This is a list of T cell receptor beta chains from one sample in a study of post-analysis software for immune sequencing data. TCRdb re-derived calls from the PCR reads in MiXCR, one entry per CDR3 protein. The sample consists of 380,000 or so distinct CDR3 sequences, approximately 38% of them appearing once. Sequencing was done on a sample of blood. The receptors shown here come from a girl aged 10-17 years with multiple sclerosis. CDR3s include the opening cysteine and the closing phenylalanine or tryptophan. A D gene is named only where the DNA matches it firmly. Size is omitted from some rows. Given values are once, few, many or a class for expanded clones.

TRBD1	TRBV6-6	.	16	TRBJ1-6	CASRSGTGEHNSPLHF	TGTGCCAGCAGATCCGGGACAGGGGAACATAATTCACCCCTCCACTTT
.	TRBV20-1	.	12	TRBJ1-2	CSARAPGGGYTF	TGCAGTGCTAGAGCTCCGGGCGGGGGCTACACCTTC
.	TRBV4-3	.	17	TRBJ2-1	CASSQAWRGGLYNEQFF	TGCGCCAGCAGCCAGGCTTGGAGGGGGGGGCTCTACAATGAGCAGTTCTTC
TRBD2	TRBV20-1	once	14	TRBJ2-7	CSAPWGGRTYEQYF	TGCAGTGCGCCGTGGGGGGGAAGGACATACGAGCAGTACTTC
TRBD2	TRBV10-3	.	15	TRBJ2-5	CAISEPGTRQETQYF	TGTGCCATCAGTGAGCCAGGGACTAGACAAGAGACCCAGTACTTC
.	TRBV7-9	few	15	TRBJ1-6	CASSGTQSYNSPLHF	TGTGCCAGCAGCGGCACACAGAGTTATAATTCACCCCTCCACTTT
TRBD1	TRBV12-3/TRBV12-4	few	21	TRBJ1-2	CASSSFANRGLLSPHDYGYTF	TGTGCCAGCAGCTCTTTCGCCAATAGGGGGCTTTTGTCTCCCCACGACTATGGCTACACCTTC
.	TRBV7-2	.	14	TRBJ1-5	CASSCGDLNQPQHF	TGTGCCAGCAGCTGCGGTGACCTCAATCAGCCCCAGCATTTT
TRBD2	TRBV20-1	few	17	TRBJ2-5	CSARGLAGDQYQETQYF	TGCAGTGCTAGAGGACTAGCGGGGGACCAGTACCAAGAGACCCAGTACTTC
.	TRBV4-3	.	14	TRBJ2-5	CASSQDSSRQTQYF	TGCGCCAGCAGCCAAGATAGTAGCCGGCAGACCCAGTACTTC
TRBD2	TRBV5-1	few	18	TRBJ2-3	CASSLYAIGGGLTDTQYF	TGCGCCAGCAGCTTGTACGCCATCGGCGGGGGGCTAACAGATACGCAGTATTTT
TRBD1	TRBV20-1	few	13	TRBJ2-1	CSAPGQGSNEQFF	TGCAGTGCGCCGGGACAGGGTAGCAATGAGCAGTTCTTC
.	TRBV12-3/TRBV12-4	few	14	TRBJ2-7	CASSFSTSSYEQYF	TGTGCCAGCAGTTTTAGCACATCCTCCTACGAGCAGTACTTC
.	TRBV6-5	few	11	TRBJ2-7	CANIASGEQYF	TGTGCCAACATCGCTTCGGGCGAGCAGTACTTC
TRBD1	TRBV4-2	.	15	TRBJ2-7	CASSPNRGLRSEQYF	TGTGCCAGCAGCCCTAACAGGGGGCTCCGGAGCGAGCAGTACTTC
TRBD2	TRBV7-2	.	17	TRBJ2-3	CASSPSTSGGHTDTQYF	TGTGCCAGCAGCCCTTCGACTAGCGGGGGTCACACAGATACGCAGTATTTT
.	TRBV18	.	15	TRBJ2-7	CASSPRMRQPYEQYF	TGTGCCAGCTCACCACGCATGAGGCAACCCTACGAGCAGTACTTC
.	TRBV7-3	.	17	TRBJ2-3	CASSQGQDFGGTDTQYF	TGTGCCAGTAGCCAAGGCCAGGATTTCGGGGGAACAGATACGCAGTATTTT
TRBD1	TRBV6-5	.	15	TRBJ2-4	CASSTRTGAKNIQYF	TGTGCCAGCAGTACACGGACAGGGGCCAAAAACATTCAGTACTTC
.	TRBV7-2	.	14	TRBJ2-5	CASSSSQGGNEQYF	TGTGCCAGCAGCTCTAGTCAGGGGGGCAATGAGCAGTACTTC
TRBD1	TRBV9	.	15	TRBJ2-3	CASSVSRGRTDTQYF	TGTGCCAGCAGCGTAAGCAGGGGGCGCACAGATACGCAGTATTTT
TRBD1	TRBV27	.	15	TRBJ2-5	CASSSGQGAVETQYF	TGTGCCAGCAGCTCGGGACAGGGGGCTGTAGAGACCCAGTACTTC